The sequence of this T cell receptor beta chain was determined in a study of blood T cell repertoires in COVID-19. TCRdb keeps only in-frame clones here, not all; method: immunoSEQ multiplex PCR. The sample shows about 480,000 clones, nearly 90% of them seen only once. CDR1 and CDR2 (germline): SEHNR, FQNEAQ (reference sequence). The CDR3 runs to 15 residues. Unmatched junction bases numbered 12, after V lost 5 bases and J lost 10 bases. The sequenced sample consisted of peripheral blood. The source is a man between 18 and 29 years old with COVID-19, enrolled during active disease. This sequence joins TRBV7-9 and TRBJ2-1, with 9 bases matching TRBD1. The CDR3 spells CASSQMLFTGGEQFF. CDR3 nucleotide sequence: TGTGCCAGCAGCCAGATGCTCTTCACAGGGGGCGAGCAGTTCTTC. The complete variable domain, with remaining parts taken from reference TRBV7-9 and TRBJ2-1, reads DTGVSQNPRHKITKRGQNVTFRCDPISEHNRLYWYRQTLGQGPEFLTYFQNEAQLEKSRLLSDRFSAERPKGSFSTLEIQRTEQGDSAMYLCASSQMLFTGGEQFFGPGTRLTVL.